This entry lists 30 T cell receptor beta chains sequenced from one sample in a study of HIV-infected patients and healthy controls. No cell fractionation was done, so the repertoire covers all unsorted peripheral blood T cells. Alpha and beta constant-region primers primed reverse transcription of around 500 ng RNA. Alpha and beta chain libraries were made separately by chain-specific third strand synthesis with multiplexing indices. TCRdb used MiXCR to reprocess the 5' RACE reads, holding one entry per CDR3 protein. This sample has approximately 9,400 distinct CDR3 sequences, with 7% to 9% found just once. Sequencing was done on a sample of blood. These receptors were collected from an adult in good health.

Many counts were recorded for this clonotype. CDR3 DNA sequence: TGTGCCAGCAGCTTACTAGCGGGAGAGACCTGGATCAATGAGCAGTTCTTC. Translating gives CASSLLAGETWINEQFF. This chain uses TRBV7-9 with TRBJ2-1, with 10 bases identical to TRBD2. Losses at the gene ends were 2 bases for V and 6 bases for J; bases not matched to a gene: 10. CDR3 length equals 17 residues. Germline V gives CDR1 SEHNR, CDR2 FQNEAQ (reference sequence).

On this clonotype itself: Just one base apart from a much larger clone, this may be a read error. The V and J genes are TRBV5-4 and TRBJ1-6; 11 bases map to TRBD1. Germline V gene sequence: CDR1 SGHNT, CDR2 YYREEE (reference sequence). CDR3 length: 15 residues. The CDR3 is CASSSRDRGNSHLHF. CDR3 nucleotides: TGTGCCAGCAGCTCCCGGGACAGGGGGAATTCACACCTCCACTTT. The complete variable domain, with remaining parts taken from reference TRBV5-4 and TRBJ1-6, reads ETGVTQSPTHLIKTRGQQVTLRCSSQSGHNTVSWYQQALGQGPQFIFQYYREEENGRGNFPPRFSGLQFPNYSSELNVNALELDDSALYLCASSSRDRGNSHLHFGNGTRLTVT.

This clonotype was seen repeatedly, ten times or more. CDR3 amino acids: CASSDGGRGVDTQYF. DNA for the CDR3: TGCGCCAGCAGTGACGGCGGGAGAGGAGTAGATACGCAGTATTTT. The gene calls are TRBV10-1 and TRBJ2-3; 7 positions agree with TRBD2. Trimming took 3 bases from V and 5 from J; bases not matched to a gene: 8. The CDR3 contains 15 residues. Germline assignment: CDR1 WNHNN and CDR2 SYGVQD (reference sequence).

The chain combines TRBV6-1 with TRBJ2-1; D is perhaps TRBD2 (5 bases). The V end lost 1 base, the J end lost 4 bases, and 11 bases lay between the germline ends. The CDR3 has 15 amino acids. Germline V gene sequence: CDR1 MNHNS, CDR2 SASEGT. The CDR3 DNA reads TGTGCCAGCAGTGAAGACCGGACTGCATACAATGAGCAGTTCTTC. Residues: CASSEDRTAYNEQFF.

At least ten counts were recorded for this clonotype. The genes are TRBV28 and TRBJ2-6; D may be TRBD2 (6 bases). The germline V gene encodes CDR1 MDHEN and CDR2 SYDVKM. V was clipped by 4 bases and J by 0 bases, with 16 bases between them. The CDR3 extends over 18 amino acids. This CDR3 is CASSWRAGPHSGANVLTF. In DNA, the CDR3 is TGTGCCAGCAGTTGGAGGGCCGGGCCTCACTCTGGGGCCAACGTCCTGACTTTC. Based on the CDR3 plus reference TRBV28 and TRBJ2-6, the full variable domain is DVKVTQSSRYLVKRTGEKVFLECVQDMDHENMFWYRQDPGLGLRLIYFSYDVKMKEKGDIPEGYSVSREKKERFSLILESASTNQTSMYLCASSWRAGPHSGANVLTFGAGSRLTVL.

This clonotype is labeled as medium-sized. This chain links TRBV12-3 or TRBV12-4 with TRBJ2-4; D is undetermined. V was shortened by 4 bases and J by 0 bases, with 10 bases between the two germline ends. This CDR3 contains 15 residues. The CDR3 region is CASSYRSLAKNIQYF. The CDR3 DNA sequence: TGTGCCAGCAGTTACAGATCCCTAGCCAAAAACATTCAGTACTTC.

This clonotype showed up many times. The rearrangement uses TRBV5-1 and TRBJ2-5; 8 bases line up with TRBD1. The germline V gene encodes CDR1 SGHRS and CDR2 YFSETQ. This CDR3 contains 14 residues. V was clipped by 1 base and J by 3 bases; unmatched bases: 2. The CDR3 sequence is CASSLLTGEETQYF. The CDR3, as DNA: TGCGCCAGCAGCTTGTTGACAGGGGAAGAGACCCAGTACTTC.

This clonotype was observed many times. This chain links TRBV6-8 with TRBJ1-5; the D gene is possibly TRBD1 (5 bases). V dropped 6 bases and J dropped 1 base, with 19 bases sitting between them. There are 17 residues in the CDR3. Per germline, CDR1 MNHGY and CDR2 SAAAGT. The CDR3 reads CASRNQFGGGSNQPQHF. The CDR3 DNA follows: TGTGCCAGCAGGAACCAGTTTGGGGGTGGGAGCAATCAGCCCCAGCATTTT.

This clonotype has at least ten counts. The chain links TRBV19 to TRBJ2-1; D is unclear. V lost 3 bases and J lost 7, with 16 bases in between. The CDR3 length is 15 residues. CDR1 and CDR2 (germline): LNHDA, SQIVND (reference sequence). The CDR3 region has the DNA TGTGCCAGTAGTATTGTAGCCGAGACTGGAAATGAGCAGTTCTTC. Its protein is CASSIVAETGNEQFF.

This clonotype is classed as medium-sized (0.01 to 0.1%). V is TRBV3-1 and J is TRBJ1-6, with 7 positions matching TRBD1. This CDR3 is 15 amino acids long. Germline lookup yields CDR1 LGHDT and CDR2 YNNKEL (reference sequence). After removal of 4 bases from V and 6 bases from J, the junction contained 6 bases not matched to a gene. CDR3 protein: CASSPWTGANSPLHF. The CDR3 DNA reads as TGTGCCAGCAGCCCGTGGACAGGCGCTAATTCACCCCTCCACTTT. Drawing the rest from reference TRBV3-1 and TRBJ1-6, the complete variable domain is DTAVSQTPKYLVTQMGNDKSIKCEQNLGHDTMYWYKQDSKKFLKIMFSYNNKELIINETVPNRFSPKSPDKAHLNLHINSLELGDSAVYFCASSPWTGANSPLHFGNGTRLTVT.

This clonotype was recorded a few times. The V and J genes are TRBV3-1 and TRBJ2-3, with D perhaps TRBD1 or TRBD2 (5 bases each). The ends were cut back, 4 bases at V and 5 bases at J, with 13 bases in the middle. The CDR3 runs 14 residues. CDR1 is LGHDT, CDR2 YNNKEL, per germline (reference sequence). CDR3 in amino acids: CASSRDTRGDTQYF. The DNA of the CDR3 is TGTGCCAGCAGCCGCGATACTAGGGGAGATACGCAGTATTTT.

In the case of this clonotype: The junction differs from germline at one of its ends, possibly a read error. The genes are TRBV5-5 and TRBJ2-7, with no clear D. CDR3 size: 12 residues. Germline V gene sequence: CDR1 SGHKS, CDR2 YYEKEE (reference sequence). The CDR3 reads CASSLTTYEQYF. The CDR3 nucleotides are TGTGCCAGTAGCTTGACGACGTACGAGCAGTACTTC.

This clonotype is termed medium-sized. This chain joins TRBV3-1 and TRBJ1-1; D perhaps matches TRBD1 (6 bases). Germline CDR1 LGHDT, CDR2 YNNKEL (reference sequence). This CDR3 contains 17 residues. V was trimmed by 0 bases and J by 3 bases, leaving 17 bases between them. The CDR3 loop is CASSQDRNGGHDTEAFF. The CDR3 DNA sequence: TGTGCCAGCAGCCAAGACCGGAACGGGGGGCACGACACTGAAGCTTTCTTT. Looking up the rest from reference TRBV3-1 and TRBJ1-1 gives the full variable domain: DTAVSQTPKYLVTQMGNDKSIKCEQNLGHDTMYWYKQDSKKFLKIMFSYNNKELIINETVPNRFSPKSPDKAHLNLHINSLELGDSAVYFCASSQDRNGGHDTEAFFGQGTRLTVV.

By share, this clonotype counts as medium-sized. J is TRBJ2-3 and V is TRBV27; perhaps D is TRBD1 or TRBD2 (6 bases each). The V end lost 2 bases, the J end lost 2 bases, and 11 bases lay between the germline ends. The CDR3 sequence is 15 residues long. The V gene's germline CDR1 is MNHEY and CDR2 SMNVEV (reference sequence). The CDR3 nucleotides read TGTGCCAGCAGTTTAAGCTGGGGGGCCACAGATACGCAGTATTTT. This translates into CASSLSWGATDTQYF.

In its sample, this clonotype is medium-sized. The chain couples TRBV30 to TRBJ2-3; 7 bases line up with TRBD2. CDR1 GTSNPN and CDR2 SVGIG come from the germline V gene (reference sequence). The CDR3 spans 17 residues. The V and J ends lost 3 bases and 2 bases, in that order; junction bases with no gene match: 14. The CDR3 bases are TGTGCCTGGAGGGGCCTTCCTAGCGGTCGGTCCACAGATACGCAGTATTTT. It codes for CAWRGLPSGRSTDTQYF.

This clonotype is termed medium-sized (0.01 to 0.1%). The chain couples TRBV6-5 to TRBJ2-2; D not resolved. This CDR3 is 13 amino acids long. Trimming pared 1 base from V and 4 bases from J, leaving 4 bases between. Germline-derived CDR1 and CDR2 are MNHEY and SVGAGI. The CDR3 reads CASSYLGTGELFF. DNA of the CDR3: TGTGCCAGCAGTTACTTGGGCACCGGGGAGCTGTTTTTT.

Many counts were recorded for this clonotype. This chain connects TRBV12-2 to TRBJ1-5; the table gives TRBD1 as D, unverified against the DNA. TRBV12-2 is listed as a pseudogene. This CDR3 spans 13 amino acids. The CDR3 sequence: CANPGQSNQPQHF. The CDR3 coding sequence is TGTGCAAACCCGGGACAGAGCAATCAGCCCCAGCATTTT.

This clonotype is labeled as medium-sized. The genes are TRBV2 and TRBJ2-7; D uncertain. The V end lost 10 bases, the J end lost 0 bases, and 16 bases lay between the germline ends. CDR3 length: 14 amino acids. CDR1 and CDR2 from the germline V gene are SNHLY and FYNNEI. CDR3 sequence: CATEAPLNSYEQYF. CDR3 bases: TGTGCCACCGAAGCTCCACTAAACTCCTACGAGCAGTACTTC.

This clonotype is medium-sized. The rearrangement uses TRBV12-3 or TRBV12-4 and TRBJ1-1, with D perhaps matching TRBD1 (6 bases). The CDR3 sequence is 15 residues long. With 4 bases removed from V and 1 base from J, the gap between germline ends came to 13 bases. The CDR3 DNA reads as TGTGCCAGCAGTTCTTGGGGGGGCGGGAACACTGAAGCTTTCTTT. It is translated as CASSSWGGGNTEAFF.

This clonotype is labeled medium-sized. This chain links TRBV19 with TRBJ2-3; the D gene is possibly TRBD1 (5 bases). The CDR3 length is 13 residues. Germline CDR1 is LNHDA and CDR2 is SQIVND (reference sequence). Trimming stripped 6 bases from V and 3 bases from J, with 10 bases between. CDR3 in DNA: TGTGCCAGTAGAGGCAGGGCGACAGATACGCAGTATTTT. Protein: CASRGRATDTQYF.

This clonotype was picked up many times. The chain combines TRBV5-5 with TRBJ2-7; D remains ambiguous. V was cut by 3 bases and J by 5 bases, with 6 bases left in between. This CDR3 contains 11 residues. CDR1 and CDR2 from the germline V gene are SGHKS and YYEKEE (reference sequence). CDR3 region: CASSSFHEQYF. CDR3 nucleotides: TGTGCCAGCAGCTCCTTCCACGAGCAGTACTTC.

This clonotype was found many times. In DNA, the CDR3 is TGTGCCAGCAGCTTAGTGTCCACCTCTACCTTCTCTGGGGCCAACGTCCTGACTTTC. This sequence encodes CASSLVSTSTFSGANVLTF. The rearrangement joins TRBV7-2 to TRBJ2-6, with unresolved D. Germline V gene sequence: CDR1 SGHTA, CDR2 FQGNSA. This CDR3 is 19 amino acids long. V gave up 1 base and J gave up 0 bases, with 16 bases separating them.

This chain links TRBV29-1 with TRBJ1-1; no reliable D call. Germline V lookup: CDR1 SQVTM, CDR2 ANQGSEA. CDR3 size: 13 residues. The ends were cut back, 7 bases at V and 1 base at J, with 13 bases in the middle. DNA for the CDR3: TGCAGCGCGTGTGCGCGAGGGAACACTGAAGCTTTCTTT. Protein: CSACARGNTEAFF.

The rearrangement joins TRBV7-9 to TRBJ2-3, with 7 bases aligning to TRBD1. V gave up 7 bases and J gave up 1 base; unmatched junction bases: 8. In germline, CDR1 is SEHNR, CDR2 FQNEAQ (reference sequence). The CDR3 is made up of 15 amino acids. This chain's CDR3 is CASTRGRGGTDTQYF. The CDR3 DNA sequence: TGTGCCAGCACCAGGGGGAGAGGAGGCACAGATACGCAGTATTTT. Supplemented by reference TRBV7-9 and TRBJ2-3, the full variable domain reads DTGVSQNPRHKITKRGQNVTFRCDPISEHNRLYWYRQTLGQGPEFLTYFQNEAQLEKSRLLSDRFSAERPKGSFSTLEIQRTEQGDSAMYLCASTRGRGGTDTQYFGPGTRLTVL.

This clonotype showed up many times. This chain uses TRBV4-1 with TRBJ1-5; 7 bases match TRBD1. Germline V gene lookup returns CDR1 MGHRA and CDR2 YSYEKL. J lost 7 bases, V lost 0 bases, and 6 bases had no gene match. The CDR3 length is 15 residues. CDR3 in amino acids: CASSQEVTGEQPQHF. The CDR3 coding sequence is TGCGCCAGCAGCCAAGAGGTTACAGGGGAACAGCCCCAGCATTTT.

The sample holds many counts of this clonotype. J is TRBJ1-1 and V is TRBV28; D possibly corresponds to TRBD1 (5 bases). The V and J ends lost 3 bases and 4 bases respectively, with 12 bases between them. Germline V gives CDR1 MDHEN, CDR2 SYDVKM. The CDR3 is 14 residues long. The CDR3 DNA follows: TGTGCCAGCAGTTTGAGTCCGAGGGGCACTGAAGCTTTCTTT. It yields the protein CASSLSPRGTEAFF.

This clonotype came up many times. V and J are TRBV7-2 and TRBJ2-3; D gene unclear. The CDR3 covers 14 residues. Germline loops: CDR1 SGHTA, CDR2 FQGNSA. Trimming removed 1 base at V and 4 bases at J, with 9 bases between. The CDR3 spells CASSLGSRPDTQYF. The CDR3 DNA sequence: TGTGCCAGCAGCTTAGGGAGTCGTCCAGATACGCAGTATTTT.

This clonotype occurred many times. V and J are TRBV6-1 and TRBJ1-5; 7 bases fit TRBD1. This CDR3 comprises 14 residues. Germline values: CDR1 MNHNS, CDR2 SASEGT. The V gene end was trimmed by 3 bases and the J gene end by 5 bases; junction bases not matched to a gene: 4. The CDR3 nucleotides read TGTGCCAGCAGTGAGGGTGACAGGGATCAGCCCCAGCATTTT. Translated, it gives CASSEGDRDQPQHF.

This clonotype was recorded at least ten times. The genes are TRBV4-1 and TRBJ2-3, with a possible D match to TRBD2 (6 bases). Germline V lookup: CDR1 MGHRA, CDR2 YSYEKL. V lost 1 base, J lost 2 bases, and 19 bases lay in between. The CDR3 sequence is 18 residues long. The CDR3 here is CASSQALVGAGYTDTQYF. The CDR3, as DNA: TGCGCCAGCAGCCAAGCCCTAGTTGGGGCGGGATACACAGATACGCAGTATTTT.

There are many counts of this clonotype. V gene TRBV3-1 combines with J gene TRBJ2-2, with D unclear. Germline loops: CDR1 LGHDT, CDR2 YNNKEL (reference sequence). With 0 bases removed from V and 4 bases from J, the gap between germline ends came to 6 bases. The CDR3 extends over 14 amino acids. The CDR3 DNA sequence: TGTGCCAGCAGCCAAGATCCTAGCACCGGGGAGCTGTTTTTT. It codes for CASSQDPSTGELFF. The variable domain in full, with the rest retrieved from reference TRBV3-1 and TRBJ2-2, is DTAVSQTPKYLVTQMGNDKSIKCEQNLGHDTMYWYKQDSKKFLKIMFSYNNKELIINETVPNRFSPKSPDKAHLNLHINSLELGDSAVYFCASSQDPSTGELFFGEGSRLTVL.